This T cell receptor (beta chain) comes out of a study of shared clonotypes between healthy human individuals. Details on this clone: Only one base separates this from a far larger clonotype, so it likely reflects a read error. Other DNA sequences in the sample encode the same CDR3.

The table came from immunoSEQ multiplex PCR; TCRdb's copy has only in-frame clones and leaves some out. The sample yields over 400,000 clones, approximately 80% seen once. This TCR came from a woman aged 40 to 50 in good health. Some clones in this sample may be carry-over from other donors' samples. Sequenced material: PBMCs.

As DNA, the CDR3 is TGTGCCAGCAGCAAACTTCGGGGACCCTTAAGGGGTACCTATGAGCAGTACTTC. Translated: CASSKLRGPLRGTYEQYF. The chain recombines TRBV21-1 with TRBJ2-7. TRBV21-1 is given as a pseudogene. The CDR3 length is 18 residues.